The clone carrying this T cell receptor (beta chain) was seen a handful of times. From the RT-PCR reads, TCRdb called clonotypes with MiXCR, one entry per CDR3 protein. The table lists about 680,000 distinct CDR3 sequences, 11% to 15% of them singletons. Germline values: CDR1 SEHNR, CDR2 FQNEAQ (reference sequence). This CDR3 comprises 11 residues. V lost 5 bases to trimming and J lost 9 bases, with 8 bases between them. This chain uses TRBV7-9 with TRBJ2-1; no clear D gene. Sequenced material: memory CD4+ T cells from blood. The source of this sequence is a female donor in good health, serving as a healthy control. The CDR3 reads CASSVASEQFF. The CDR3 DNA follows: TGTGCCAGCAGCGTGGCGAGTGAGCAGTTCTTC.